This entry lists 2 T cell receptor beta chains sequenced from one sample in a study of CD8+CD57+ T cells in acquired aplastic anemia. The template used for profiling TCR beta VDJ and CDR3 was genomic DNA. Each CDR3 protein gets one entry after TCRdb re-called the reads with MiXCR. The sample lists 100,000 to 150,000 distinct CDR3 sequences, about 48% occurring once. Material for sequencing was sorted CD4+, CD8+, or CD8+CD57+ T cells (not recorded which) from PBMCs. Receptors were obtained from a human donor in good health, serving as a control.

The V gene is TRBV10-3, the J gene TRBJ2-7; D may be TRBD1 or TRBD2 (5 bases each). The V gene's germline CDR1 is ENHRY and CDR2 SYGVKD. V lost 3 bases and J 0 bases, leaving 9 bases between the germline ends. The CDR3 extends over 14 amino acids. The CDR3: CAISDAGSSYEQYF. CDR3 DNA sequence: TGTGCCATCAGTGATGCAGGGAGCTCCTACGAGCAGTACTTC.

The CDR3 DNA follows: TGCAGTCCAAAGGACACTAACTATGGCTACACCTTC. Its protein product is CSPKDTNYGYTF. The chain employs TRBV20-1 and TRBJ1-2, with a tentative D call TRBD1 (5 bases). Germline-derived CDR1 and CDR2 are DFQATT and SNEGSKA (reference sequence). The V and J ends lost 8 bases and 0 bases respectively, with 10 bases between them. The CDR3 consists of 12 residues.